This entry features one T cell receptor beta chain sequence. Its antigen is not identified. The data were taken from a study of shared clonotypes between healthy human individuals. Germline assignment: CDR1 ENHRY and CDR2 SYGVKD. There are 12 residues in the CDR3. Sequenced by immunoSEQ multiplex PCR; TCRdb stores in-frame clones only, minus some. The sample lists millions of clones, just under 95% occurring once. Overall study findings and caveats: Only blood underwent sampling, and tissue repertoires likely differ. The four-donor shared clonotypes exceeded non-shared clonotypes in generation probability, with non-shared ones scoring lower.

Naive CD8 cells lacked CD45RO, underwent positive selection for CCR7 and left out terminally differentiated effector memory CD45RA+ cells. This TCR was sampled from a young man in good health. The chain recombines TRBV10-3 with TRBJ1-6; D is unresolved. The sequencing input was naive CD8+ T cells sorted from blood. This CDR3 reads CADPGGNSPLHF. In DNA, the CDR3 is TGTGCGGACCCGGGAGGAAATTCACCCCTCCACTTT.